The 23 T cell receptor beta chains given below trace back to one sample, sequenced in a study of response to subunit inactivated influenza vaccine. Each CDR3 protein is one row after TCRdb ran MiXCR on the RT-PCR reads. The data hold hundreds of thousands of distinct CDR3 sequences, with around 14% observed a single time. The starting material was PBMCs from blood, obtained 11 to 12 days after vaccination. The source of these receptors is a man aged 50 to 60 who received an inactivated influenza vaccine.

This clonotype was picked up a small number of times. The rearrangement links TRBV6-1 to TRBJ2-3; the D gene is possibly TRBD2 (6 bases). The V end lost 5 bases, the J end lost 0 bases, and 18 bases lay between the germline ends. The CDR3 covers 17 residues. Per germline, CDR1 MNHNS and CDR2 SASEGT. The CDR3 sequence is CASSRLVGNPSTDTQYF. As DNA, the CDR3 is TGTGCCAGCAGTCGACTAGTCGGGAACCCTAGCACAGATACGCAGTATTTT.

The chain uses TRBV10-3 and TRBJ2-3; the D gene could be TRBD1 or TRBD2 (5 bases each). The CDR3 contains 14 residues. V shed 11 bases and J shed 2 bases, with 17 bases lying between them. CDR1 is ENHRY and CDR2 is SYGVKD in the germline V gene. The DNA for the CDR3 is TGTGCCCATAATAACCTGGGGGTCACAGATACGCAGTATTTT. The encoded protein is CAHNNLGVTDTQYF.

This clonotype was observed a few times. V usage is TRBV5-1 and J usage is TRBJ2-1, with TRBD1 identical over 7 bases. Looked up from germline, CDR1 is SGHRS and CDR2 is YFSETQ. V lost 0 bases, J lost 12 bases, and 18 bases stayed unmatched. CDR3 length: 17 amino acids. The CDR3 sequence: CASSLGQGSPIWLGQFF. Written as DNA, the CDR3 is TGCGCCAGCAGCTTGGGACAGGGTAGCCCAATATGGCTTGGGCAGTTCTTC. Variable domain in full (rest from reference TRBV5-1 and TRBJ2-1): KAGVTQTPRYLIKTRGQQVTLSCSPISGHRSVSWYQQTPGQGLQFLFEYFSETQRNKGNFPGRFSGRQFSNSRSEMNVSTLELGDSALYLCASSLGQGSPIWLGQFFGPGTRLTVL.

The chain has TRBV9 and TRBJ1-6; D is ambiguous. The germline V gene has CDR1 SGDLS and CDR2 YYNGEE. Trimming removed 0 bases from V and 7 bases from J, with 11 bases in between. CDR3 size: 15 residues. DNA for the CDR3: TGTGCCAGCAGCGTAGGTGGAGGGCCGAATTCACCCCTCCACTTT. Its translation: CASSVGGGPNSPLHF.

There are a few counts of this clonotype. The chain couples TRBV7-9 to TRBJ1-2; D uncertain. Germline-derived CDR1 and CDR2 are SEHNR and FQNEAQ (reference sequence). The V end was cut by 0 bases, the J end by 8 bases, with 19 bases between. This CDR3 is built from 16 residues. Written as DNA, the CDR3 is TGTGCCAGCAGCTTAGCGGTTGGACGGGCCGCGGGGGGCTACACCTTC. It codes for CASSLAVGRAAGGYTF.

This clonotype came up many times. The chain joins TRBV29-1 to TRBJ2-1; 9 positions match TRBD1. From germline, CDR1 is SQVTM and CDR2 ANQGSEA. With 5 bases clipped from V and 6 bases from J, the junction kept 8 bases outside the gene matches. The CDR3 extends over 14 amino acids. In DNA form, the CDR3 reads TGCAGCGTTTCGATATTGACAGGGGGCAATGAGCAGTTCTTC. Protein product: CSVSILTGGNEQFF.

CDR3 loop: CSVGLNYGYTF. The CDR3, as DNA: TGCAGCGTTGGGCTTAACTATGGCTACACCTTC. V and J are TRBV29-1 and TRBJ1-2; no definite D call. There are 11 residues in the CDR3. V was pared by 4 bases and J by 1 base, with 4 bases between. In germline, CDR1 is SQVTM, CDR2 ANQGSEA.

This clonotype came up a few times. The chain has TRBV7-8 and TRBJ2-2, with a weak D call TRBD1 (6 bases). In germline, CDR1 is SGHVS, CDR2 FQNEAQ. This CDR3 contains 16 residues. V was shortened by 5 bases and J by 0 bases, with 13 bases between the two germline ends. CDR3 nucleotide sequence: TGTGCCAGCAGCGGGCACAGGGCCGCGAACACCGGGGAGCTGTTTTTT. This encodes CASSGHRAANTGELFF.

This clonotype was recorded a few times. The chain joins TRBV7-9 to TRBJ2-3, with D possibly TRBD2 on 5 matching bases. Per germline, CDR1 SEHNR and CDR2 FQNEAQ (reference sequence). This CDR3 spans 11 amino acids. V was trimmed by 5 bases and J by 11 bases, leaving 11 bases between them. The CDR3 loop is CASSRVSGQYF. DNA for the CDR3: TGTGCCAGCAGCCGGGTCAGCGGGCAGTATTTT.

The V and J genes are TRBV6-1 and TRBJ2-7, with 8 bases matching TRBD1. Germline assignment: CDR1 MNHNS and CDR2 SASEGT. The CDR3 is 14 amino acids. The V gene end was trimmed by 7 bases and the J gene end by 5 bases; junction bases not matched to a gene: 10. DNA for the CDR3: TGTGCCAGCACCCTCCACGGACAGGGTAACGAGCAGTACTTC. This sequence encodes CASTLHGQGNEQYF.

The chain has TRBV7-3 and TRBJ1-1, with D maybe TRBD1 (5 bases). This CDR3 spans 15 amino acids. Germline-derived CDR1 and CDR2 are SGHTA and FQGTGA. With 5 bases removed from V and 4 bases from J, the gap between germline ends came to 17 bases. CDR3 DNA: TGTGCCAGCAGCCCCGGGCTCCGCCAGGGCACTGAAGCTTTCTTT. This gives the protein CASSPGLRQGTEAFF.

The gene calls are TRBV29-1 and TRBJ2-7; 11 nucleotides align to TRBD2. Trimming removed 8 bases from V and 2 bases from J; junction bases left unmatched: 8. CDR3 size: 14 residues. Looked up from germline, CDR1 is SQVTM and CDR2 is ANQGSEA. Written as DNA, the CDR3 is TGCAGCATAGGGACTAGCGGCACAGCCTACGAGCAGTACTTC. Protein product: CSIGTSGTAYEQYF.

A remark on this clonotype: A much larger clonotype is one base distant, so this may be a read error. The chain is built from TRBV20-1 and TRBJ2-7; D might be TRBD2 (6 bases). Germline-derived CDR1 and CDR2 are DFQATT and SNEGSKA (reference sequence). The CDR3 contains 13 residues. The CDR3 region is CRASGGEVDEQYF. The CDR3 DNA reads TGCAGAGCTAGTGGTGGGGAGGTCGACGAGCAGTACTTC.

V usage is TRBV2 and J usage is TRBJ1-4; 7 bases fit TRBD1. V shed 6 bases and J 4 bases; nucleotides not matched to a gene: 14. The CDR3 has 17 residues. The germline CDR1 and CDR2 sequences are SNHLY and FYNNEI. The CDR3: CASRTRGLGRDNEKLFF. In DNA, the CDR3 is TGTGCCAGCAGAACGAGGGGGCTAGGCCGTGATAATGAAAAACTGTTTTTT.

For this clonotype: A much more abundant neighbour one base away suggests this may be a read error. The chain recombines TRBV20-1 with TRBJ2-1; no clear D. Germline V gene lookup returns CDR1 DFQATT and CDR2 SNEGSKA (reference sequence). The CDR3 is made up of 15 amino acids. CDR3: CSASVSTVDNNEQIF. The CDR3 DNA follows: TGCAGTGCTAGCGTATCGACGGTTGACAACAATGAGCAGATCTTC.

The rearrangement joins TRBV4-2 to TRBJ2-7; D is tentatively TRBD1 or TRBD2 (6 bases each). With 1 base removed from V and 2 bases from J, the gap between germline ends came to 21 bases. Per the germline V gene, CDR1 is LGHNA and CDR2 is YNFKEQ. The CDR3 extends over 18 amino acids. CDR3 amino acids: CASSQGVGGAVRTYEQYF. Here the CDR3 DNA reads TGTGCCAGCAGCCAAGGAGTCGGGGGCGCGGTCCGAACCTACGAGCAGTACTTC.

This clonotype occurred a few times. The CDR3 nucleotides read TGTGCCAGCAGCCAAGCGGGGGCGGTCGAAAACATTCAGTACTTC. Translating it yields CASSQAGAVENIQYF. V is TRBV12-3 or TRBV12-4 and J is TRBJ2-4; 8 bases map to TRBD2. Germline trimming cut 6 bases from V and 5 bases from J; bases unmatched to any gene: 9. CDR3 length: 15 amino acids.

This clonotype turned up a few times. At one of its ends the junction is not consistent with the germline gene, which may arise from a read error. This chain joins TRBV5-1 and TRBJ1-2, with D tentatively TRBD1 (5 bases). The germline V gene encodes CDR1 SGHRS and CDR2 YFSETQ. This CDR3 comprises 14 residues. CDR3 residues: CASSLDGTVYAYTF. The CDR3, as DNA: TGCGCCAGCAGCTTGGACGGGACGGTCTATGCCTACACCTTC.

This clonotype has a handful of counts. The gene calls are TRBV28 and TRBJ2-4, with TRBD2 identical over 7 bases. CDR1 and CDR2 (germline): MDHEN, SYDVKM. The V gene end was trimmed by 1 base and the J gene end by 15 bases; junction bases not matched to a gene: 9. This CDR3 is 13 amino acids long. CDR3 nucleotide sequence: TGTGCCAGCAGTTTATTGCGGGAGTCAGCAACGTACTTC. Translation: CASSLLRESATYF.

J is TRBJ1-5 and V is TRBV6-2 or TRBV6-3, with D tentatively TRBD1 (5 bases). There are 15 residues in the CDR3. The germline gives CDR1 MNHEY, CDR2 SVGEGT. V was shortened by 4 bases and J by 0 bases, with 10 bases between the two germline ends. DNA for the CDR3: TGTGCCAGCAGTTCCACGCAGGGTAGCAATCAGCCCCAGCATTTT. Protein: CASSSTQGSNQPQHF.

V is TRBV6-5 and J is TRBJ2-3; D is unresolved. Germline V gene data show CDR1 as MNHEY and CDR2 as SVGAGI. This CDR3 comprises 12 residues. Deletions cut 5 bases from V and 4 bases from J, with 7 bases between. The CDR3, as DNA: TGTGCCAGCAGTCAAACGGCAGATACGCAGTATTTT. Amino acid sequence: CASSQTADTQYF.

The rearrangement links TRBV25-1 to TRBJ2-5; D possibly corresponds to TRBD2 (6 bases). Trimming pared 4 bases from V and 0 bases from J, leaving 12 bases between. The CDR3 loop spans 15 amino acids. Germline-derived CDR1 and CDR2 are MGHDK and SYGVNS. CDR3 protein: CASSVLARYQETQYF. The DNA for the CDR3 is TGTGCCAGCAGTGTCCTAGCGAGGTACCAAGAGACCCAGTACTTC.

This clonotype was seen a handful of times. The chain recombines TRBV15 with TRBJ2-3; D gene ambiguous. This CDR3 has 12 amino acids. CDR1 and CDR2 (germline): LNHNV, YYDKDF (reference sequence). Trimming stripped 1 base from V and 8 bases from J, with 7 bases between. This chain's CDR3 is CATSRAWGTQYF. CDR3 nucleotides: TGTGCCACCAGCAGAGCGTGGGGTACGCAGTATTTT.